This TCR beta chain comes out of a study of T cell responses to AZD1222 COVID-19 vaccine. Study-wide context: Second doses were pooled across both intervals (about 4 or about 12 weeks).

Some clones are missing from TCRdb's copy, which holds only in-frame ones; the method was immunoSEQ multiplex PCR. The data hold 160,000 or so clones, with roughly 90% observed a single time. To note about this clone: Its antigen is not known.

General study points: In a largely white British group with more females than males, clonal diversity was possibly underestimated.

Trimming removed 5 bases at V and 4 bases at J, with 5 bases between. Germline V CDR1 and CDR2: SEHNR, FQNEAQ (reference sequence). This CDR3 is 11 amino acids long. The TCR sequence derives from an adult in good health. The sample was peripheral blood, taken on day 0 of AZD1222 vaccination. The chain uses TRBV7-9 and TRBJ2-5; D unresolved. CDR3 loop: CASSGGETQYF. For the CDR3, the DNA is TGTGCCAGCAGCGGTGGAGAGACCCAGTACTTC. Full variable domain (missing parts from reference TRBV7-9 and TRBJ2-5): DTGVSQNPRHKITKRGQNVTFRCDPISEHNRLYWYRQTLGQGPEFLTYFQNEAQLEKSRLLSDRFSAERPKGSFSTLEIQRTEQGDSAMYLCASSGGETQYFGPGTRLLVL.